A single sample gave rise to the 18 T cell receptor beta chains below, sequenced in a study of Ad26.COV2.S vaccination and SARS-CoV-2 variants. Sequencing used immunoSEQ multiplex PCR; TCRdb keeps in-frame clones, though not all of them. The sample holds around 340,000 clones; approximately 90% are singletons and the top ten take roughly 5%. Treatment denoted: some 20 received Ad26.COV2.S at low or high dose, single or two shots; a few received placebo; per-sample allocation not given. Sample collection was performed on day 63 after the first vaccine or placebo injection. The specimen was peripheral blood, collected in a trial of Ad26.COV2.S vaccine versus placebo. All receptors come from a person between 18 and 60 years old who received the Ad26.COV2.S COVID-19 vaccine or a placebo.

This clone was recorded only once. This chain connects TRBV12-5 to TRBJ1-5; D possibly corresponds to TRBD1 (5 bases). Germline CDR1 reads LGHNT; CDR2 reads FRNRAP. The CDR3 covers 15 residues. V lost 5 bases, J lost 3 bases, and 14 bases lay in between. The CDR3 protein is CASGIPTEVNQPQHF. CDR3 sequence (DNA): TGTGCTAGTGGTATACCGACAGAAGTCAATCAGCCCCAGCATTTT. Complete variable domain (other parts from reference TRBV12-5 and TRBJ1-5): DARVTQTPRHKVTEMGQEVTMRCQPILGHNTVFWYRQTMMQGLELLAYFRNRAPLDDSGMPKDRFSAEMPDATLATLKIQPSEPRDSAVYFCASGIPTEVNQPQHFGDGTRLSIL.

The chain carries TRBV19 and TRBJ1-1; tentative D call: TRBD1 (5 bases). V dropped 1 base and J dropped 6 bases, with 9 bases sitting between them. Looked up from germline, CDR1 is LNHDA and CDR2 is SQIVND (reference sequence). CDR3 length: 13 residues. The CDR3 sequence is CASSIVAGSEAFF. As DNA, the CDR3 is TGTGCCAGTAGTATAGTGGCAGGGTCTGAAGCTTTCTTT.

DNA of the CDR3: TGCGCCAGCAGCCTTACAGAGGATAGGAGAGAGACCCAGTACTTC. This sequence encodes CASSLTEDRRETQYF. The chain employs TRBV4-1 and TRBJ2-5, with no clear D. CDR1 and CDR2 from the germline V gene are MGHRA and YSYEKL. Trimming stripped 4 bases from V and 4 bases from J, with 16 bases between. The CDR3 runs to 15 residues.

V gene TRBV6-2 or TRBV6-3 combines with J gene TRBJ1-5, with 10 bases fitting TRBD1. CDR1 is MNHEY, CDR2 SVGEGT, per germline. This CDR3 spans 18 amino acids. The V gene end was trimmed by 2 bases and the J gene end by 4 bases; junction bases not matched to a gene: 11. The CDR3 bases are TGTGCCAGCAGTTACCCAAAAGACAGGGGGCGCAGGAATCAGCCCCAGCATTTT. Protein: CASSYPKDRGRRNQPQHF.

This clone has only one observation. The J gene is TRBJ2-4, the V gene TRBV4-1; D unclear. V was pared by 0 bases and J by 2 bases, with 14 bases between. The CDR3 has 17 amino acids. CDR1 MGHRA and CDR2 YSYEKL come from the germline V gene. The CDR3 region is CASSQDRGPETKNIQYF. Written as DNA, the CDR3 is TGCGCCAGCAGCCAAGATCGCGGCCCAGAGACCAAAAACATTCAGTACTTC.

The chain couples TRBV7-2 to TRBJ1-1; 9 bases line up with TRBD1. From germline, CDR1 is SGHTA and CDR2 FQGNSA. The CDR3 loop spans 16 amino acids. The V segment lost 5 bases and the J segment 5 bases; nucleotides outside the gene matches: 12. Written as DNA, the CDR3 is TGTGCCAGCAGCCCCCATGGGACAGGGAAGAAAACTGAAGCTTTCTTT. Protein product: CASSPHGTGKKTEAFF.

J is TRBJ2-2 and V is TRBV3-1 (or the pseudogene TRBV3-2); the D is unclear. Per germline, CDR1 LGHDT and CDR2 YNNKEL (reference sequence). Between the trimmed V and J ends, which lost 6 bases and 2 bases, there was a span of 13 bases. This CDR3 has 15 residues. The CDR3 DNA reads as TGTGCCAGCAGTCAGAGGAGAGAAAACACCGGGGAGCTGTTTTTT. Encoded protein: CASSQRRENTGELFF.

This clone was seen once. The V and J genes are TRBV7-9 and TRBJ2-1; 7 bases are a match to TRBD1. The junction had 4 bases not matched to a gene; V was cut back by 1 base and J by 7 bases. Per the germline V gene, CDR1 is SEHNR and CDR2 is FQNEAQ (reference sequence). The CDR3 totals 14 residues. The CDR3 sequence is CASSLEDRANEQFF. CDR3 DNA sequence: TGTGCCAGCAGCTTAGAAGACAGGGCGAATGAGCAGTTCTTC.

The CDR3 reads CASSVAVNTEAFF. The CDR3 bases are TGTGCCAGCAGCGTAGCAGTTAACACTGAAGCTTTCTTT. The chain employs TRBV9 and TRBJ1-1; D not resolved. The V end lost 0 bases, the J end lost 2 bases, and 5 bases lay between the germline ends. Germline V gene data show CDR1 as SGDLS and CDR2 as YYNGEE. This CDR3 contains 13 residues.

A single count supports this clone. The chain has TRBV7-9 and TRBJ2-3; 13 bases line up with TRBD2. Trimming at V came to 5 bases and at J to 3 bases, leaving 14 bases not matched to a gene. The germline V gene has CDR1 SEHNR and CDR2 FQNEAQ (reference sequence). The CDR3 length is 19 residues. CDR3 sequence: CASSPTSGRPHIPTDTQYF. The CDR3 coding sequence is TGTGCCAGCAGCCCGACTAGCGGGAGGCCTCATATACCGACAGATACGCAGTATTTT.

The chain recombines TRBV7-9 with TRBJ2-2, with D perhaps TRBD1 or TRBD2 (6 bases each). CDR1 and CDR2 (germline): SEHNR, FQNEAQ (reference sequence). The ends were cut back, 2 bases at V and 7 bases at J, with 14 bases in the middle. CDR3 size: 15 residues. The CDR3, as DNA: TGTGCCAGCAGCTTATTACCCGGGGGCATCGGGGAGCTGTTTTTT. It is translated as CASSLLPGGIGELFF.

The chain employs TRBV28 and TRBJ1-2; D is possibly TRBD1 (6 bases). CDR3 size: 14 residues. Germline V lookup: CDR1 MDHEN, CDR2 SYDVKM. V gave up 6 bases and J gave up 5 bases, with 16 bases separating them. The CDR3 sequence: CASRPVGGRYGYTF. The DNA for the CDR3 is TGTGCCAGCAGGCCCGTAGGGGGGCGATATGGCTACACCTTC.

The chain joins TRBV28 to TRBJ2-1, with TRBD1 as a possible D gene (5 bases). CDR3 size: 15 residues. The V and J ends lost 6 bases and 8 bases respectively, with 20 bases between them. Per germline, CDR1 MDHEN and CDR2 SYDVKM. CDR3: CASSTRRGNRDEQFF. The CDR3 coding sequence is TGTGCCAGCAGCACAAGAAGGGGCAATCGGGATGAGCAGTTCTTC.

This clone has just one count. The V and J genes are TRBV7-2 and TRBJ1-1; D not resolved. The V end was cut by 4 bases, the J end by 0 bases, with 15 bases between. The V gene's germline CDR1 is SGHTA and CDR2 FQGNSA. CDR3 size: 16 residues. CDR3 protein: CASSSFSTRMNTEAFF. DNA of the CDR3: TGTGCCAGCAGCTCTTTTTCGACCCGGATGAACACTGAAGCTTTCTTT.

This chain links TRBV7-5 with TRBJ2-1; the table's D call, TRBD1, was not checked against the DNA. TRBV7-5 counts as a pseudogene. This CDR3 contains 19 residues. CDR3 coding DNA: TGTGTCAGAAGCTTAGCATTGATTCTTTTGGGGCATCTATACAATGAGCAGTTCTTC. Translating it yields CVRSLALILLGHLYNEQFF.

This clone is a singleton in its sample. The chain uses TRBV30 and TRBJ2-5, with TRBD1 as a possible D gene (6 bases). CDR3 length: 14 amino acids. Germline lookup yields CDR1 GTSNPN and CDR2 SVGIG (reference sequence). V lost 2 bases to trimming and J lost 3 bases, with 13 bases between them. CDR3 in amino acids: CAWSLGQGKETQYF. Here the CDR3 DNA reads TGTGCCTGGAGTCTCGGGCAGGGGAAAGAGACCCAGTACTTC.

The chain combines TRBV5-6 with TRBJ2-7; 10 bases agree with TRBD1. The germline gives CDR1 SGHDT, CDR2 YYEEEE. The V gene end was trimmed by 3 bases and the J gene end by 1 base; junction bases not matched to a gene: 7. The CDR3 extends over 16 amino acids. Here the CDR3 DNA reads TGTGCCAGCAGCTCCCGGGACAGGGGCCCATCCTACGAGCAGTACTTC. Translating it yields CASSSRDRGPSYEQYF.

The genes are TRBV18 and TRBJ2-7, with 7 nucleotides matching TRBD1. The CDR3 has 15 amino acids. Losses at the gene ends were 6 bases for V and 4 bases for J; bases not matched to a gene: 12. Germline V gene data show CDR1 as KGHSH and CDR2 as LQKENI. The CDR3 loop is CASSPGTDIKYEQYF. The CDR3 DNA follows: TGTGCCAGCTCCCCCGGGACAGATATTAAGTACGAGCAGTACTTC.